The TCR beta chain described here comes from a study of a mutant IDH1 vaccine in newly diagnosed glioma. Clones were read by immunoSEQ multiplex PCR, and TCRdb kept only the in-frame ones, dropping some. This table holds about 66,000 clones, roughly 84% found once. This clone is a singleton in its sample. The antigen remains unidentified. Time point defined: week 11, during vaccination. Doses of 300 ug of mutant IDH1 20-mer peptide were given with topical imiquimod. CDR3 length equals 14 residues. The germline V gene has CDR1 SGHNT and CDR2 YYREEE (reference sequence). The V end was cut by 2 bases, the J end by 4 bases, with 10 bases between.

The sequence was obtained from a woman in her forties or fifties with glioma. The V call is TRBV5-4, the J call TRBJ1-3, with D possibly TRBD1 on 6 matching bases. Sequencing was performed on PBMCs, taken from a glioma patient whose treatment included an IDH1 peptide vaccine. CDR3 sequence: CASSLKGTGNTIYF. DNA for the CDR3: TGTGCCAGCAGCTTAAAGGGGACAGGAAACACCATATATTTT.